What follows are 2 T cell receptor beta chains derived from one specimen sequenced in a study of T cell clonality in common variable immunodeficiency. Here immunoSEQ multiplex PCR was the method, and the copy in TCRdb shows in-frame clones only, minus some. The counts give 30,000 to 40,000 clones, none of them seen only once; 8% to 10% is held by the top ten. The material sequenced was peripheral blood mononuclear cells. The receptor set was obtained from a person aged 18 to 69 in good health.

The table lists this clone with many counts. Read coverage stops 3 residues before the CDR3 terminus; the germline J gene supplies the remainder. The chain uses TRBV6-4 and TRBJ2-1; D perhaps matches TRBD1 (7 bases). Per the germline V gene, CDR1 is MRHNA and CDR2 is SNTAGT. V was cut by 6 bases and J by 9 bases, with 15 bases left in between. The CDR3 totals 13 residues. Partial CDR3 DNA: TGTGCCAGCAGCCAGGGGGGACTGACTGAG. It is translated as CASSQGGLTE. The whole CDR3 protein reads CASSQGGLTEQFF.

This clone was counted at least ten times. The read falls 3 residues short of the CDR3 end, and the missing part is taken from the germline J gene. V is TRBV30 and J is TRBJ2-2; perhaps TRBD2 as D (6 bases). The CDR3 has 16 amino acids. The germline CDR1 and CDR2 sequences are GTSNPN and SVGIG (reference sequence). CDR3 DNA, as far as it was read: TGTGCCTGGAGTGATACAGGAGGGGTAACTAATGAAAAG. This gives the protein CAWSDTGGVTNEK. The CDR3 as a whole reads CAWSDTGGVTNEKLFF.